This T cell receptor (beta chain) was sequenced during a study of T-cell reconstitution after alpha-beta-depleted transplantation in children. Researchers prepared the TCRbeta library using unique molecular identifiers, the study reports. MiXCR was run by TCRdb on the PCR reads, yielding one entry per CDR3 protein. The sample includes just under 550,000 distinct CDR3 sequences, around 19% of them seen just once. Germline V gene data show CDR1 as SGDLS and CDR2 as YYNGEE. This CDR3 is 21 amino acids long. V shed 3 bases, J shed 0 bases, and the junction held 16 bases outside the gene matches. This receptor was taken from a human donor who donated a stem cell graft to a child with acute lymphoblastic leukemia. Sequencing was performed on PBMCs from the stem cell graft donor, taken from the stem cell graft. This chain joins TRBV9 and TRBJ2-6; 9 nucleotides agree with TRBD2. CDR3 sequence: CASSGQKDGSGSPSGANVLTF. The CDR3 DNA follows: TGTGCCAGCAGCGGACAAAAAGATGGTAGCGGGAGCCCCTCTGGGGCCAACGTCCTGACTTTC.